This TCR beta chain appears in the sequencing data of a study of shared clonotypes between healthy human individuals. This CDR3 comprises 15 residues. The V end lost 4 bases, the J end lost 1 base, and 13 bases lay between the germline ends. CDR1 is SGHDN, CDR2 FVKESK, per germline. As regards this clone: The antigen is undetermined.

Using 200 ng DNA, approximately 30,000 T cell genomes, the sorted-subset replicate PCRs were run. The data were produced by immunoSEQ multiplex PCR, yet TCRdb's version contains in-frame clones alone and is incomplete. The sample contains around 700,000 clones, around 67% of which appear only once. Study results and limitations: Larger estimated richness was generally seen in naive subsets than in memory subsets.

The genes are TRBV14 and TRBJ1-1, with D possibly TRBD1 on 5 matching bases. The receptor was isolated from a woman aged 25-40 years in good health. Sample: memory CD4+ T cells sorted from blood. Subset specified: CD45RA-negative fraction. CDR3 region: CASSPRGGTNTEAFF. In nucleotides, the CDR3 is TGTGCCAGCAGCCCGCGGGGTGGGACGAACACTGAAGCTTTCTTT.